The 20 T cell receptor beta chains presented below share a single source sample, sequenced in a study of identical twins. TCRdb reprocessed the 5' RACE reads via MiXCR and lists one record per CDR3 protein. Here the sample spans some 630,000 distinct CDR3 sequences, just over 7% being singletons. The data also belong to a second study, concerning yellow fever vaccine responses in identical twins.

What was sequenced was PBMCs. The receptors derive from a woman aged 18-29 years in good health.

The chain couples TRBV6-5 to TRBJ2-7, with TRBD2 matching 8 bases. The CDR3 sequence is 14 residues long. J was trimmed by 4 bases and V by 4 bases; bases with no gene match: 6. CDR1 MNHEY and CDR2 SVGAGI come from the germline V gene. CDR3 DNA sequence: TGTGCCAGCAGTTCTTCTAGCGGGCAGTACGAGCAGTACTTC. It translates to CASSSSSGQYEQYF.

The chain is built from TRBV3-1 and TRBJ2-3; D uncertain. From germline, CDR1 is LGHDT and CDR2 YNNKEL (reference sequence). V was shortened by 5 bases and J by 6 bases, with 18 bases between the two germline ends. The CDR3 runs 15 residues. CDR3 residues: CASSSYNVGEDTQYF. Here the CDR3 DNA reads TGTGCCAGCAGCAGCTATAACGTGGGCGAGGATACGCAGTATTTT.

The chain uses TRBV24-1 and TRBJ2-1; 10 nucleotides line up with TRBD2. With 4 bases clipped from V and 6 bases from J, the junction kept 8 bases outside the gene matches. The CDR3 extends over 16 amino acids. Germline-derived CDR1 and CDR2 are KGHDR and SFDVKD. CDR3 region: CATSEALAGAGNEQFF. The CDR3 region has the DNA TGTGCCACCAGTGAAGCCCTAGCGGGGGCCGGCAATGAGCAGTTCTTC.

The chain couples TRBV20-1 to TRBJ2-3, with TRBD2 matching over 10 bases. CDR1 and CDR2 from the germline V gene are DFQATT and SNEGSKA (reference sequence). The CDR3 extends over 15 amino acids. V was pared by 6 bases and J by 2 bases, with 8 bases of the junction left unmatched. CDR3 nucleotides: TGCAGTGCCTCCCAACTAGCGGGGAACACAGATACGCAGTATTTT. It specifies CSASQLAGNTDTQYF.

This clonotype was counted between two and nine times. The J gene is TRBJ2-3, the V gene TRBV20-1; D is uncertain. Germline loops: CDR1 DFQATT, CDR2 SNEGSKA (reference sequence). The CDR3 sequence is 13 residues long. V lost 5 bases and J 2 bases, leaving 11 bases between the germline ends. CDR3 in DNA: TGCAGTGCTTTCCCGGGCGCCACAGATACGCAGTATTTT. This gives the protein CSAFPGATDTQYF.

This clonotype was counted many times. The CDR3 nucleotides are TGCAGCGTTGCATCGGGGGTTCAAGAGACCCAGTACTTC. Encoded protein: CSVASGVQETQYF. V gene TRBV29-1 combines with J gene TRBJ2-5, with D tentatively TRBD2 (6 bases). This CDR3 comprises 13 residues. The V and J ends lost 4 bases and 2 bases respectively, with 11 bases between them. Germline-derived CDR1 and CDR2 are SQVTM and ANQGSEA.

This clonotype was seen a few times. The genes are TRBV4-1 and TRBJ2-3, with no clear D. V was cut by 1 base and J by 4 bases, with 12 bases left in between. The length of the CDR3 is 15 residues. Germline values: CDR1 MGHRA, CDR2 YSYEKL. The CDR3 region is CASSQAWQAPDTQYF. Here the CDR3 DNA reads TGCGCCAGCAGCCAAGCCTGGCAGGCCCCAGATACGCAGTATTTT.

This clonotype was seen ten or more times. The chain links TRBV4-1 to TRBJ2-2; D remains ambiguous. CDR1 and CDR2 from the germline V gene are MGHRA and YSYEKL. V was pared by 5 bases and J by 6 bases, with 7 bases between. The CDR3 has 12 amino acids. The CDR3 DNA is TGCGCCAGCAGCGGGCTGGCCGGGGAGCTGTTTTTT. This translates into CASSGLAGELFF.

This clonotype was detected only a few times. This chain links TRBV29-1 with TRBJ2-7, with D tentatively TRBD1 or TRBD2 (6 bases each). Germline V lookup: CDR1 SQVTM, CDR2 ANQGSEA. The V gene lost 1 base and the J gene lost 7 bases, with 20 bases spanning the gap. The CDR3 loop spans 15 amino acids. The CDR3 is CSVEGGAAGTWEQYF. The CDR3 DNA sequence: TGCAGCGTTGAAGGGGGGGCGGCAGGGACTTGGGAGCAGTACTTC.

This clonotype appeared many times. The chain links TRBV10-2 to TRBJ2-1; D is undetermined. The germline V gene encodes CDR1 WSHSY and CDR2 SAAADI. The CDR3 totals 18 residues. The V gene lost 6 bases and the J gene lost 6 bases, with 27 bases spanning the gap. CDR3: CASREHWGQTIMTNEQFF. The CDR3 region has the DNA TGCGCCAGCAGAGAGCATTGGGGTCAGACAATCATGACCAATGAGCAGTTCTTC.

The V and J genes are TRBV9 and TRBJ2-3; a weak D match, TRBD2 (6 bases). With 3 bases removed from V and 1 base from J, the gap between germline ends came to 12 bases. This CDR3 spans 15 amino acids. Germline V CDR1 and CDR2: SGDLS, YYNGEE. DNA for the CDR3: TGTGCCAGCAGCGGAGGGGAGGTTGGCACAGATACGCAGTATTTT. Its translation: CASSGGEVGTDTQYF.

The table lists this clonotype with a few counts. J is TRBJ2-7 and V is TRBV7-6; weak D call: TRBD2 (6 bases). CDR3 length: 14 residues. Per germline, CDR1 SGHVS and CDR2 FNYEAQ. V was clipped by 2 bases and J by 2 bases, with 10 bases between them. CDR3 bases: TGTGCCAGCAGCTTACGGGACTCCACCTACGAGCAGTACTTC. Translation gives CASSLRDSTYEQYF.

This clonotype was detected many times. V and J are TRBV4-1 and TRBJ2-7, with 7 positions matching TRBD2. The CDR3 consists of 16 residues. Trimming took 3 bases from V and 1 from J; bases not matched to a gene: 9. The V gene's germline CDR1 is MGHRA and CDR2 YSYEKL. The CDR3 region has the DNA TGCGCCAGCAGCCAGGCTACGGGACTACCGTCCTACGAGCAGTACTTC. Encoded protein: CASSQATGLPSYEQYF.

This clonotype was recorded a few times. The chain couples TRBV25-1 to TRBJ1-2; 8 nucleotides match TRBD1. With 8 bases clipped from V and 3 bases from J, the junction kept 2 bases outside the gene matches. This CDR3 is built from 12 residues. The germline gives CDR1 MGHDK, CDR2 SYGVNS. This CDR3 is CASGQGHYGYTF. The DNA of the CDR3 is TGTGCCAGCGGACAGGGACACTATGGCTACACCTTC.

This clonotype has at least ten counts. The rearrangement joins TRBV20-1 to TRBJ1-5; D gene unclear. CDR3 length: 11 residues. V was pared by 3 bases and J by 6 bases, with 6 bases between. Germline loops: CDR1 DFQATT, CDR2 SNEGSKA (reference sequence). The CDR3 DNA follows: TGCAGTGCTAGCAGCCGTCAGCCCCAGCATTTT. As protein: CSASSRQPQHF.

This clonotype was counted a few times. The chain has TRBV11-3 and TRBJ2-3; 7 positions agree with TRBD2. The CDR3 is made up of 13 amino acids. CDR1 and CDR2 (germline): SGHNT, YENEEA. Trimming took 5 bases from V and 5 from J; bases not matched to a gene: 4. This CDR3 is CASSGGSLDTQYF. The CDR3 bases are TGTGCCAGCAGCGGCGGGAGCTTAGATACGCAGTATTTT.

This clonotype was observed a few times. The chain has TRBV4-1 and TRBJ2-7; 9 bases agree with TRBD2. This CDR3 is built from 15 residues. CDR1 MGHRA and CDR2 YSYEKL come from the germline V gene. Trimming removed 2 bases from V and 0 bases from J; junction bases left unmatched: 2. The CDR3 sequence: CASSQTSGPSYEQYF. The DNA of the CDR3 is TGCGCCAGCAGCCAAACTAGCGGGCCCTCCTACGAGCAGTACTTC.

This clonotype was seen repeatedly, ten times or more. This chain uses TRBV2 with TRBJ2-4; TRBD1 aligns across 9 bases. The V and J ends lost 10 bases and 0 bases, in that order; junction bases with no gene match: 10. The CDR3 sequence is 16 residues long. Germline V CDR1 and CDR2: SNHLY, FYNNEI. The CDR3 nucleotides are TGTGCCATCACAGGGGGCGAATTACTAGCCAAAAACATTCAGTACTTC. Its translation: CAITGGELLAKNIQYF.

This clonotype has a count of ten or more. The chain couples TRBV3-1 to TRBJ1-6; 9 bases align to TRBD1. This CDR3 spans 16 amino acids. Germline loops: CDR1 LGHDT, CDR2 YNNKEL (reference sequence). After removal of 0 bases from V and 10 bases from J, the junction contained 7 bases not matched to a gene. CDR3 DNA: TGTGCCAGCAGCCAAGATCGGGGACAGGGTTCCTCACCCCTCCACTTT. Its translation is CASSQDRGQGSSPLHF.

This clonotype was counted between two and nine times. The V call is TRBV4-1, the J call TRBJ2-2; perhaps TRBD1 as D (6 bases). There are 15 residues in the CDR3. V lost 6 bases and J lost 6, with 17 bases in between. Germline CDR1 is MGHRA and CDR2 is YSYEKL. The CDR3 sequence is CASSGRGHSAGELFF. The CDR3 DNA reads TGCGCCAGCAGTGGTCGGGGACACTCCGCCGGGGAGCTGTTTTTT.